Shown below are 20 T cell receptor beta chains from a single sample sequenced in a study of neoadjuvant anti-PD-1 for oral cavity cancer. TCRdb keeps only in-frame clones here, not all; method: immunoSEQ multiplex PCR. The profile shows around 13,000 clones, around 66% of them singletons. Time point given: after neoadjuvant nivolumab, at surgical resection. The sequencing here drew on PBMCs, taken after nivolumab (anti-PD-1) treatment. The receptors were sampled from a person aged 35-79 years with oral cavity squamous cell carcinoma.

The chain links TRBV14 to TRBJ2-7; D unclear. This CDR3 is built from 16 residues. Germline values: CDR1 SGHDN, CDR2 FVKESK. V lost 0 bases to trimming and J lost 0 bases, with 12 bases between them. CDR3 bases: TGTGCCAGCAGCCAAGATTCCCTACCCTTCTCCTACGAGCAGTACTTC. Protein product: CASSQDSLPFSYEQYF. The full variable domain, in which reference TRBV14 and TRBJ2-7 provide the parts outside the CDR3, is EAGVTQFPSHSVIEKGQTVTLRCDPISGHDNLYWYRRVMGKEIKFLLHFVKESKQDESGMPNNRFLAERTGGTYSTLKVQPAELEDSGVYFCASSQDSLPFSYEQYFGPGTRLTVT.

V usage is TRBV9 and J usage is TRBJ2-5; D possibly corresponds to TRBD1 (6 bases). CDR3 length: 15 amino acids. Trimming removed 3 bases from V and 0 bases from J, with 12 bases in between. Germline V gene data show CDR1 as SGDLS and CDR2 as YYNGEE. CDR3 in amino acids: CASSGTDWYQETQYF. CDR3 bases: TGTGCCAGCAGCGGGACAGACTGGTACCAAGAGACCCAGTACTTC.

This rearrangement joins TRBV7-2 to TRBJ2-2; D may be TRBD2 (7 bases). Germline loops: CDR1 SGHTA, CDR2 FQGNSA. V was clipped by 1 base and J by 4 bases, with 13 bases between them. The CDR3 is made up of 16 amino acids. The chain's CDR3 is CASSLEGGYATGELFF. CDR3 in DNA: TGTGCCAGCAGCTTAGAGGGGGGGTACGCCACCGGGGAGCTGTTTTTT.

This CDR3 reads CASSVGVGSTNEKLFF. CDR3 DNA: TGTGCCAGCAGCGTAGGTGTCGGCTCAACTAATGAAAAACTGTTTTTT. V usage is TRBV9 and J usage is TRBJ1-4; D gene unclear. The CDR3 loop spans 16 amino acids. Germline V gene lookup returns CDR1 SGDLS and CDR2 YYNGEE. V gave up 0 bases and J gave up 0 bases, with 9 bases separating them.

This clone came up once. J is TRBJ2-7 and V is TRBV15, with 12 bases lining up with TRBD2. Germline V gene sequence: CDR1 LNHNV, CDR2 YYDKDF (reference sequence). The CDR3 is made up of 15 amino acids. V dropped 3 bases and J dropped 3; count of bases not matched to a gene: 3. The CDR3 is CATSRTSGSYYEQYF. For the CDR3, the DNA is TGTGCCACCAGCAGGACTAGCGGGAGTTACTACGAGCAGTACTTC.

CDR3 in DNA: TGTGCCAGTAGCCTGACAGAGAATTCCTACGAGCAGTACTTC. Translated: CASSLTENSYEQYF. The V and J genes are TRBV19 and TRBJ2-7; possibly TRBD1 for D (5 bases). Per germline, CDR1 LNHDA and CDR2 SQIVND (reference sequence). The CDR3 contains 14 residues. Trimming stripped 6 bases from V and 1 base from J, with 13 bases between.

The CDR3 loop is CASSLGNSYEQYF. The CDR3 DNA reads as TGTGCCAGCAGTTTGGGGAATTCCTACGAGCAGTACTTC. This sequence joins TRBV6-6 and TRBJ2-7, with D unclear. The V gene lost 4 bases and the J gene lost 1 base, with 8 bases spanning the gap. The CDR3 is made up of 13 amino acids. Germline V gene data show CDR1 as MNHNY and CDR2 as SVGAGI (reference sequence).

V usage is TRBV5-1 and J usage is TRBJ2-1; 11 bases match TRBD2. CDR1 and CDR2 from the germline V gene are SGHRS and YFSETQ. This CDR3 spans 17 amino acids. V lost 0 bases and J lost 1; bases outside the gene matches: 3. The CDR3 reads CASSLGLAGRSYNEQFF. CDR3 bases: TGCGCCAGCAGCTTGGGACTAGCGGGAAGGTCCTACAATGAGCAGTTCTTC. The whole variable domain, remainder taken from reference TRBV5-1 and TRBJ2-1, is KAGVTQTPRYLIKTRGQQVTLSCSPISGHRSVSWYQQTPGQGLQFLFEYFSETQRNKGNFPGRFSGRQFSNSRSEMNVSTLELGDSALYLCASSLGLAGRSYNEQFFGPGTRLTVL.

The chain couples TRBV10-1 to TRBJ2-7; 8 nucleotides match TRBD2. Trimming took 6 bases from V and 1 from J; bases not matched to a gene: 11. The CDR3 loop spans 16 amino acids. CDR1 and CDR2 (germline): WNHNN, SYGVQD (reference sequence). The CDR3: CASSPSGSSASYEQYF. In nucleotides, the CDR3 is TGCGCCAGCAGCCCAAGCGGGAGTTCGGCTTCCTACGAGCAGTACTTC.

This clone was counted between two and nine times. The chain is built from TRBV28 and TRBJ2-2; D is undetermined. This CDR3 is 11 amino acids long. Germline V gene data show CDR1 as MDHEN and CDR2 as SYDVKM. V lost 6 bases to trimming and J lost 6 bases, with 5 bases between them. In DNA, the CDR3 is TGTGCCAGCAGCACCCCCGGGGAGCTGTTTTTT. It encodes CASSTPGELFF.

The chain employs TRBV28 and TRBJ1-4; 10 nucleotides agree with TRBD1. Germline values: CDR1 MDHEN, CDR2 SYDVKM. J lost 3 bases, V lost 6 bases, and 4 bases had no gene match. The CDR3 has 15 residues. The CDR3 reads CASRGQGLANEKLFF. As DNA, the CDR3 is TGTGCCAGCAGGGGACAGGGGTTGGCTAATGAAAAACTGTTTTTT.

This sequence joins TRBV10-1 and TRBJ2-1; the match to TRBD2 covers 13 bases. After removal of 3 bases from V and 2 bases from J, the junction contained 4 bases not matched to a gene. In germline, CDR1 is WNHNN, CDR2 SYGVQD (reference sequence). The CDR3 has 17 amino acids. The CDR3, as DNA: TGCGCCAGCAGTGATCTTGGACTAGCGGGAGCCTACAATGAGCAGTTCTTC. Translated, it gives CASSDLGLAGAYNEQFF.

The CDR3 DNA sequence: TGTGCCAGCAGTTCCGACAGGGACCCCTATTGGCCCCAGCATTTT. Translation: CASSSDRDPYWPQHF. The rearrangement links TRBV6-6 to TRBJ1-5, with 7 bases lining up with TRBD1. This CDR3 is 15 amino acids long. Germline CDR1 and CDR2: MNHNY and SVGAGI (reference sequence). V shed 4 bases, J shed 9 bases, and the junction held 12 bases outside the gene matches.

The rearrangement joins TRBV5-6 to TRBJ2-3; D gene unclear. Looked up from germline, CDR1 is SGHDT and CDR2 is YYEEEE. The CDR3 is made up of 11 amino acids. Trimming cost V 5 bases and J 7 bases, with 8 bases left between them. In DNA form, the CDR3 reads TGTGCCAGCAGGGGCCAGAATACGCAGTATTTT. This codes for CASRGQNTQYF.

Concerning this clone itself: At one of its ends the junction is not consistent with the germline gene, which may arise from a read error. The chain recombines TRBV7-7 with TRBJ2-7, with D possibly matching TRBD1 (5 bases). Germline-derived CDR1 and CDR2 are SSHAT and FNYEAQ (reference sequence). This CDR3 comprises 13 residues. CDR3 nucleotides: TGTGCTAGCAGCCCGACAGCTTCCTACGAGCAGTACTTC. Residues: CASSPTASYEQYF. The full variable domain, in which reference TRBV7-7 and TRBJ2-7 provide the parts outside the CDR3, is GAGVSQSPRYKVTKRGQDVTLRCDPISSHATLYWYQQALGQGPEFLTYFNYEAQPDKSGLPSDRFSAERPEGSISTLTIQRTEQRDSAMYRCASSPTASYEQYFGPGTRLTVT.

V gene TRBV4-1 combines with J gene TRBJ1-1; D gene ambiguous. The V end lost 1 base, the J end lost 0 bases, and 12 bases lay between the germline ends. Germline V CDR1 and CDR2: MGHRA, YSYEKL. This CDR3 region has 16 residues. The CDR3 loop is CASSQGHVDLNTEAFF. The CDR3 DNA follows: TGCGCCAGCAGCCAAGGTCACGTGGATTTGAACACTGAAGCTTTCTTT.

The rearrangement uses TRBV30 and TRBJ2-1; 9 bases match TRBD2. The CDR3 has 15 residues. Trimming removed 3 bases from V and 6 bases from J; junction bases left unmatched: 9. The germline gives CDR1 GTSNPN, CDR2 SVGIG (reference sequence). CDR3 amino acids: CAWRALLAGANEQFF. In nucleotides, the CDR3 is TGTGCCTGGAGAGCCCTACTAGCGGGTGCCAATGAGCAGTTCTTC. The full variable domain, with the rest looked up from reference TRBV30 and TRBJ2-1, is SQTIHQWPATLVQPVGSPLSLECTVEGTSNPNLYWYRQAAGRGLQLLFYSVGIGQISSEVPQNLSASRPQDRQFILSSKKLLLSDSGFYLCAWRALLAGANEQFFGPGTRLTVL.

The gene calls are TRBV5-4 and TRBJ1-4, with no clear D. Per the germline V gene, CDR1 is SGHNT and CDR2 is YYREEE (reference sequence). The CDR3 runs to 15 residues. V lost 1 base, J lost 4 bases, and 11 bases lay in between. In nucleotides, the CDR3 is TGTGCCAGCAGCTTGCGTGGGCGGGATAATGAAAAACTGTTTTTT. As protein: CASSLRGRDNEKLFF.

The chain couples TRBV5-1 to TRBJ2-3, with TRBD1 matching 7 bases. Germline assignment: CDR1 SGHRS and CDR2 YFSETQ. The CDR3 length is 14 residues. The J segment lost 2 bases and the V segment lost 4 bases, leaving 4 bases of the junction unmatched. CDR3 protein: CASSGTAYTDTQYF. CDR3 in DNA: TGCGCCAGCAGCGGGACAGCTTACACAGATACGCAGTATTTT.

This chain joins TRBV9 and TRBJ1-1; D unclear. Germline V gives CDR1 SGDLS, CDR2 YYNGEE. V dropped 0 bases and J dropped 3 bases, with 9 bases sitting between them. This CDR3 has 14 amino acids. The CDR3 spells CASSVDPAYTEAFF. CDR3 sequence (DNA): TGTGCCAGCAGCGTAGACCCGGCCTACACTGAAGCTTTCTTT.